These 14 T cell receptor beta chains originate from one sample sequenced in a study of tumor and adjacent non-tumor tissue in lung cancer. No cell sorting was done before RNA was extracted from the tissue. Three rounds of nested PCR, following a modified ARM-PCR protocol, produced the TCRbeta library. TCRdb re-called the multiplex PCR reads through MiXCR, storing one row per CDR3 protein. The sample yields over 110,000 distinct CDR3 sequences, 66% seen once. Source material: lung tumor tissue. These receptors all stem from a man between 60 and 75 years old with small cell lung cancer.

The V and J genes are TRBV10-3 and TRBJ2-2; the D gene is possibly TRBD1 (6 bases). The CDR3 consists of 14 residues. V lost 5 bases and J lost 2, with 9 bases in between. CDR1 ENHRY and CDR2 SYGVKD come from the germline V gene. As DNA, the CDR3 is TGTGCCATCAGTAGGACAGACAACACCGGGGAGCTGTTTTTT. This codes for CAISRTDNTGELFF.

As to this clonotype: This sequence may be a read error, since a much larger clone differs from it by one base. CDR3 bases: TGCGCCAGCAGCCCTTACGGATTTGTTTTGGAAGATGAAAAACGGTTTTTT. Its translation is CASSPYGFVLEDEKRFF. This chain connects TRBV4-1 to TRBJ1-4; D is undetermined. The CDR3 is 17 amino acids. The V gene's germline CDR1 is MGHRA and CDR2 YSYEKL.

A note on this clonotype: Sequence at one end of the junction differs from germline and may be a read error. Here the CDR3 DNA reads TGTGCCAGCAGCTGGCGGAGGGATAGCAATGAGCAGCTCTTC. Translated: CASSWRRDSNEQLF. The chain couples TRBV11-2 to TRBJ2-1, with D possibly matching TRBD2 (6 bases). The germline V gene has CDR1 SGHAT and CDR2 FQNNGV. The CDR3 has 14 residues.

The chain couples TRBV29-1 to TRBJ2-5; TRBD1 is a possible D gene (6 bases). CDR1 and CDR2 from the germline V gene are SQVTM and ANQGSEA. CDR3 length: 15 amino acids. V lost 5 bases to trimming and J lost 1 base, with 17 bases between them. The CDR3 DNA is TGCAGCGTTATGCGGTTTCAGGGGACCCAAGAGACCCAGTACTTC. It yields the protein CSVMRFQGTQETQYF.

This clonotype turned up a few times. This chain uses TRBV12-3 or TRBV12-4 with TRBJ2-7; D ambiguous. This CDR3 spans 15 amino acids. The DNA of the CDR3 is TGTGCCGGCAAAGGACCGTCGACTGAATCCTACGAGCACTACGTC. Protein: CAGKGPSTESYEHYV.

V gene TRBV7-9 combines with J gene TRBJ2-5; weak D call: TRBD2 (5 bases). Trimming stripped 3 bases from V and 1 base from J, with 12 bases between. Per germline, CDR1 SEHNR and CDR2 FQNEAQ (reference sequence). The CDR3 has 15 amino acids. The CDR3 reads CASSFSLAGQETQYF. CDR3 coding DNA: TGTGCCAGCAGCTTCTCTCTCGCGGGCCAAGAGACCCAGTACTTC. The entire variable domain, with the rest obtained from reference TRBV7-9 and TRBJ2-5, is as follows: DTGVSQNPRHKITKRGQNVTFRCDPISEHNRLYWYRQTLGQGPEFLTYFQNEAQLEKSRLLSDRFSAERPKGSFSTLEIQRTEQGDSAMYLCASSFSLAGQETQYFGPGTRLLVL.

On this clonotype: One end of the junction is discordant with germline, which a read error may explain. The J gene is TRBJ2-1, the V gene TRBV20-1; D call uncertain. Per the germline V gene, CDR1 is DFQATT and CDR2 is SNEGSKA (reference sequence). The CDR3 covers 11 residues. The CDR3 region has the DNA TGCAGTGCTAGAGACCGAGTTGCGCGGTTATTC. The encoded protein is CSARDRVARLF.

Details on this clonotype: As the CDR3 is not closed by the conserved phenylalanine or tryptophan, this likely results from a read error. The chain recombines TRBV7-9 with TRBJ1-4; tentatively, D is TRBD1 (6 bases). Per the germline V gene, CDR1 is SEHNR and CDR2 is FQNEAQ (reference sequence). The CDR3 is 17 residues long. Deletions cut 1 base from V and 6 bases from J, with 18 bases between. CDR3 residues: CASSLDFRDKSYEKLFL. For the CDR3, the DNA is TGTGCCAGCAGCTTAGATTTCCGGGACAAGTCCTATGAAAAACTGTTTTTA.

As to this clonotype: At one of its ends the junction is not consistent with the germline gene, which may arise from a read error. J is TRBJ1-6 and V is TRBV11-3; 9 bases align to TRBD1. Germline V gene data show CDR1 as SGHNT and CDR2 as YENEEA. This CDR3 region has 20 residues. The CDR3 reads CVSSHQRDRVSTRTNSPLHF. For the CDR3, the DNA is TGTGTCAGCAGCCACCAGCGGGACAGGGTCTCCACTCGAACAAATTCACCCCTCCACTTT.

This clonotype appeared many times. V and J are TRBV11-1 and TRBJ2-2; possibly TRBD1 for D (5 bases). Trimming pared 4 bases from V and 6 bases from J, leaving 9 bases between. Per germline, CDR1 SGHAT and CDR2 FQDESV (reference sequence). This CDR3 has 13 amino acids. This CDR3 reads CASSSTGAGELFF. The CDR3 DNA is TGTGCCAGCAGCTCAACAGGTGCCGGGGAGCTGTTTTTT.

As for this clonotype: One end of the junction varies from germline; a read error may be responsible. This CDR3 reads CSAGDLINEKLVF. The CDR3 nucleotides read TGCAGTGCGGGAGATCTGATTAATGAAAAACTGGTTTTT. This chain uses TRBV20-1 with TRBJ1-4; no reliable D call. The germline V gene encodes CDR1 DFQATT and CDR2 SNEGSKA (reference sequence). The CDR3 spans 13 residues.

In the case of this clonotype: A junction end diverges from the germline sequence, so it may reflect a read error. The chain is built from TRBV29-1 and TRBJ1-2; tentative D call: TRBD1 (5 bases). From germline, CDR1 is SQVTM and CDR2 ANQGSEA. The CDR3 covers 10 residues. This CDR3 reads CSVVRGLAYF. DNA of the CDR3: TGCAGCGTTGTTAGGGGCTTGGCCTACTTC.

This clonotype has more than one count but fewer than ten. The chain is built from TRBV20-1 and TRBJ2-3, with TRBD2 matching over 12 bases. This CDR3 has 15 residues. Germline-derived CDR1 and CDR2 are DFQATT and SNEGSKA (reference sequence). After removal of 3 bases from V and 6 bases from J, the junction contained 7 bases not matched to a gene. The CDR3 nucleotides are TGCAGTGCTAGCCGGACTAGCGGGATCGAGGATACGCAGTATTTT. Its protein product is CSASRTSGIEDTQYF.

This sequence joins TRBV10-3 and TRBJ1-2; TRBD1 might be the D (5 bases). V shed 2 bases and J shed 2 bases, with 6 bases lying between them. From germline, CDR1 is ENHRY and CDR2 SYGVKD. The CDR3 consists of 13 residues. CDR3 coding DNA: TGTGCCATCAGTGAGGGGGGGAACTATGGCTACACCTTC. It is translated as CAISEGGNYGYTF.